Here is one T cell receptor (beta chain) with its context. This sample stems from a study of T cell changes during pregnancy in multiple sclerosis. Some clones are missing from TCRdb's copy, which holds only in-frame ones; the method was immunoSEQ multiplex PCR. In the table there are 30,000 to 40,000 clones, 85% to 95% of which are singletons. The germline gives CDR1 ENHRY, CDR2 SYGVKD. V lost 0 bases, J lost 0 bases, and 8 bases lay in between. This CDR3 contains 16 residues. This sequence joins TRBV10-3 and TRBJ1-4; D not certain. The TCR comes from a female donor with multiple sclerosis, enrolled in a pregnancy study. The sample was CD4+ T cells from peripheral blood mononuclear cells, taken in the second trimester of pregnancy. CDR3 residues: CAISESGRSTNEKLFF. The CDR3 nucleotides read TGTGCCATCAGTGAGTCGGGCCGATCAACTAATGAAAAACTGTTTTTT.